The rows below give T cell receptor beta chains drawn from one sample of a study of post-analysis software for immune sequencing data. TCRdb reanalysed the PCR reads using MiXCR and keeps one entry per CDR3 protein. The table lists 400,000 to 500,000 distinct CDR3 sequences, 30% to 45% of them singletons. Material for sequencing was blood. The receptors stem from a girl aged 2 to 10 with multiple sclerosis. CDR3s leave out the opening cysteine and the closing phenylalanine or tryptophan.

j_gene: TRBJ1-3
v_gene: TRBV9
CDR3aa: ASSVDLSANSGNTIY

j_gene: TRBJ2-3
v_gene: TRBV11-2
CDR3aa: ASSLFAGALTDTQY

j_gene: TRBJ1-2
v_gene: TRBV4-1
CDR3aa: ASSQEGQGPTASYGYT

j_gene: TRBJ2-1
v_gene: TRBV11-2
CDR3aa: ASSPRTSGSDLEQF

j_gene: TRBJ2-7
v_gene: TRBV6-6
CDR3aa: ASSYSGTGFEQY

j_gene: TRBJ2-1
v_gene: TRBV3-1
CDR3aa: ASSQVVSSYNEQF

j_gene: TRBJ1-2
v_gene: TRBV7-9
CDR3aa: ASSSQGSADYGYT

j_gene: TRBJ1-2
v_gene: TRBV7-2
CDR3aa: ASSFEILASYT

j_gene: TRBJ1-2
v_gene: TRBV15
CDR3aa: ATTRTFSGLEYRDGYGYT

j_gene: TRBJ1-4
v_gene: TRBV5-1
CDR3aa: ASSPRGLDEKLF

j_gene: TRBJ2-3
v_gene: TRBV5-1
CDR3aa: ASSMTSIDTQY

j_gene: TRBJ2-1
v_gene: TRBV6-5
CDR3aa: ASTGFNSYNEQF

j_gene: -
v_gene: TRBV12-3/TRBV12-4
CDR3aa: ASSGGTGESEQY

j_gene: TRBJ2-5
v_gene: TRBV7-9
CDR3aa: ASSTEVDIGETQY

j_gene: TRBJ2-1
v_gene: TRBV29-1
CDR3aa: SVAGATSIREQF

j_gene: TRBJ2-1
v_gene: TRBV2
CDR3aa: ASSEAPGLSSYNEQF

j_gene: TRBJ1-2
v_gene: TRBV28
CDR3aa: ASSLLQTGLNYGYT

j_gene: TRBJ1-1
v_gene: TRBV28
CDR3aa: ASSGRAGGNTEAF

j_gene: TRBJ2-7
v_gene: TRBV4-1
CDR3aa: ASSQDRARGTGRSYEQY

j_gene: TRBJ1-6
v_gene: TRBV9
CDR3aa: ASSVGTASGPLH

j_gene: TRBJ1-4
v_gene: TRBV20-1
CDR3aa: SARTSRHFGEKLF

j_gene: TRBJ1-2
v_gene: TRBV29-1
CDR3aa: SVDVRQGSYGYT

j_gene: TRBJ2-4
v_gene: TRBV2
CDR3aa: ASSAPQGAKNIRY

j_gene: TRBJ2-3
v_gene: TRBV20-1
CDR3aa: SAPTLAGVDTQY

j_gene: TRBJ2-1
v_gene: TRBV5-1
CDR3aa: ASSFSNQAAGDEQF

j_gene: -
v_gene: TRBV9
CDR3aa: ASSERLAGEQTQY

j_gene: TRBJ1-4
v_gene: TRBV11-2
CDR3aa: ASSPSVGRLF

j_gene: TRBJ2-7
v_gene: TRBV12-3/TRBV12-4
CDR3aa: ASSRGYNYEQY

j_gene: TRBJ2-5
v_gene: TRBV7-7
CDR3aa: ASSLASLAGQETQY

j_gene: TRBJ1-2
v_gene: TRBV29-1
CDR3aa: SVDWGNGYT

j_gene: TRBJ2-1
v_gene: TRBV6-5
CDR3aa: ASSWTGIPSSYNEQF

j_gene: TRBJ2-5
v_gene: TRBV12-3/TRBV12-4
CDR3aa: ASIRGGQETQY

j_gene: TRBJ1-6
v_gene: TRBV9
CDR3aa: ASSIRTDGAQTNSPLH

j_gene: TRBJ2-1
v_gene: TRBV7-2
CDR3aa: ASSLGLAGDNEQF

j_gene: TRBJ2-7
v_gene: TRBV28
CDR3aa: ASQGGQGSFGQY

j_gene: TRBJ1-1
v_gene: TRBV7-6
CDR3aa: ASSSRDRAYTEAF

j_gene: TRBJ2-1
v_gene: TRBV5-1
CDR3aa: ASSPAGNAHTHNEQF

j_gene: TRBJ2-3
v_gene: TRBV7-3
CDR3aa: ASSLTSGSSTDTQY

j_gene: TRBJ2-1
v_gene: TRBV4-3
CDR3aa: ASSPTSGRGRNEQF

j_gene: TRBJ2-5
v_gene: TRBV2
CDR3aa: ASSEYRQRGVQETQY

j_gene: TRBJ1-2
v_gene: TRBV10-3
CDR3aa: AIGDRMWGYT

j_gene: -
v_gene: TRBV7-9
CDR3aa: ASSSPTGDEQY

j_gene: TRBJ2-7
v_gene: TRBV6-1
CDR3aa: ASSEEREGDEQY

j_gene: TRBJ1-2
v_gene: TRBV5-5
CDR3aa: ASSLASGHGNIYGYT

j_gene: TRBJ1-4
v_gene: TRBV25-1
CDR3aa: ASSEFRGHEKLF

j_gene: TRBJ2-3
v_gene: TRBV18
CDR3aa: ASSPPAEGRNTQY

j_gene: TRBJ2-3
v_gene: TRBV6-5
CDR3aa: ASSYSSGLAGNTDTQY

j_gene: TRBJ2-7
v_gene: TRBV7-2
CDR3aa: ASSLVTSGSHEQY

j_gene: TRBJ2-1
v_gene: TRBV7-9
CDR3aa: ASSYTSGSYNEQF

j_gene: TRBJ2-1
v_gene: TRBV29-1
CDR3aa: SVEQGAYNEQF

j_gene: TRBJ2-3
v_gene: TRBV7-8
CDR3aa: ASSLFPARSTDTQY

j_gene: TRBJ2-4
v_gene: TRBV5-6
CDR3aa: ASSFGSIRGEVNIQY

j_gene: TRBJ1-6
v_gene: TRBV4-1
CDR3aa: ASSQGQGASPLH